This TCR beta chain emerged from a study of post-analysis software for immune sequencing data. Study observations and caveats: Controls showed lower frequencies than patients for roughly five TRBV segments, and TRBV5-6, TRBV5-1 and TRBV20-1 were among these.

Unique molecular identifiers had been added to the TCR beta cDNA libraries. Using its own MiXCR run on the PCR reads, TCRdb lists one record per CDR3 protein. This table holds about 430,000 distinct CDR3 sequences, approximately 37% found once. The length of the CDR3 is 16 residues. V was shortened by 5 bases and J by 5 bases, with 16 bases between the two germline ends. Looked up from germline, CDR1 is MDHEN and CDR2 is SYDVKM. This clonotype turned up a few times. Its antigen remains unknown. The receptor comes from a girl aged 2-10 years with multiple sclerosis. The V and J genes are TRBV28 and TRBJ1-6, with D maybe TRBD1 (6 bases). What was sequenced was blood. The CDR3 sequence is CASSTPSTGNNSPLHF. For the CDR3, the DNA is TGTGCCAGCAGTACCCCCTCGACAGGAAATAATTCACCCCTCCACTTT.